The 27 T cell receptor beta chains given below trace back to one sample, sequenced in a study of spatial heterogeneity in lung cancer. Documented time point: sample taken at primary tumor resection. Tumor, nontumor lung or frozen PBMC supplied whole RNA that was sequenced unsorted. A single record per CDR3 protein comes from TCRdb applying MiXCR to the 5' RACE reads. In the table there are about 50,000 distinct CDR3 sequences, roughly 7.2% of which are singletons. The sample was PBMCs, taken at surgery. Receptors were obtained from a female donor with early-stage non-small cell lung cancer.

This clonotype was observed a handful of times. This chain links TRBV11-2 with TRBJ2-7, with no clear D. CDR3 length equals 13 residues. Germline CDR1 reads SGHAT; CDR2 reads FQNNGV. V shed 2 bases and J shed 4 bases, with 9 bases lying between them. CDR3: CASSLIRYYEQYF. The CDR3 nucleotides are TGTGCCAGCAGCTTAATTCGTTATTACGAGCAGTACTTC.

This clonotype was observed at least ten times. The J gene is TRBJ2-5, the V gene TRBV20-1, with D maybe TRBD2 (7 bases). The CDR3 loop spans 15 amino acids. Germline assignment: CDR1 DFQATT and CDR2 SNEGSKA (reference sequence). V was shortened by 6 bases and J by 3 bases, with 20 bases between the two germline ends. The CDR3 nucleotides are TGCAGTGCAAAGAGGGGGGGGCGTATCGAAGAGACCCAGTACTTC. Its translation: CSAKRGGRIEETQYF.

Only a few counts were recorded for this clonotype. This chain uses TRBV12-3 or TRBV12-4 with TRBJ2-7; D is ambiguous. The CDR3 loop spans 14 amino acids. V was trimmed by 6 bases and J by 0 bases, leaving 12 bases between them. DNA for the CDR3: TGTGCCAGCAGGTCCTTAGGTGCCTCCTACGAGCAGTACTTC. As protein: CASRSLGASYEQYF.

Many counts were recorded for this clonotype. The chain joins TRBV2 to TRBJ1-1; possible D gene TRBD1, 5 bases. The germline gives CDR1 SNHLY, CDR2 FYNNEI. The CDR3 extends over 14 amino acids. Trimming took 4 bases from V and 3 from J, leaving 12 bases between them. The CDR3 reads CASSAQTEDTEAFF. In DNA form, the CDR3 reads TGTGCCAGCAGTGCCCAGACAGAAGACACTGAAGCTTTCTTT. Full variable domain (rest looked up from reference TRBV2 and TRBJ1-1): EPEVTQTPSHQVTQMGQEVILRCVPISNHLYFYWYRQILGQKVEFLVSFYNNEISEKSEIFDDQFSVERPDGSNFTLKIRSTKLEDSAMYFCASSAQTEDTEAFFGQGTRLTVV.

There are a few counts of this clonotype. The rearrangement joins TRBV27 to TRBJ2-3; D gene uncertain. Deletions cut 3 bases from V and 2 bases from J, with 9 bases between. The CDR3 contains 14 residues. The germline CDR1 and CDR2 sequences are MNHEY and SMNVEV (reference sequence). DNA of the CDR3: TGTGCCAGCAGTTTGGTCGATTTCACAGATACGCAGTATTTT. Its protein product is CASSLVDFTDTQYF.

In its sample, this clonotype was seen a few times. The gene calls are TRBV7-8 and TRBJ2-6; D is possibly TRBD1 (6 bases). V was shortened by 0 bases and J by 0 bases, with 12 bases between the two germline ends. This CDR3 is built from 18 residues. Germline CDR1 reads SGHVS; CDR2 reads FQNEAQ. CDR3 loop: CASSLATGVLSGANVLTF. The DNA of the CDR3 is TGTGCCAGCAGCTTAGCGACAGGAGTACTCTCTGGGGCCAACGTCCTGACTTTC.

This clonotype was found a few times. The gene calls are TRBV7-9 and TRBJ1-2, with 7 bases that match TRBD1. CDR3 length: 12 amino acids. J gave up 8 bases and V 5 bases, and 5 bases lay outside the gene matches. The V gene's germline CDR1 is SEHNR and CDR2 FQNEAQ (reference sequence). This chain's CDR3 is CASSPTGFGYTF. The CDR3 DNA follows: TGTGCCAGCAGCCCGACAGGGTTCGGCTACACCTTC.

This clonotype has only a few counts. This chain connects TRBV4-3 to TRBJ2-7; D remains ambiguous. The CDR3 has 12 amino acids. The V end lost 0 bases, the J end lost 5 bases, and 5 bases lay between the germline ends. Germline CDR1 is LGHNA and CDR2 is YSLEER. CDR3 amino acids: CASSQDRHEQYF. The DNA for the CDR3 is TGCGCCAGCAGCCAAGATAGGCACGAGCAGTACTTC.

This clonotype was detected many times. V usage is TRBV20-1 and J usage is TRBJ2-7; D tentatively reads TRBD1 or TRBD2 (6 bases each). CDR3 length: 11 amino acids. Trimming shortened V by 4 bases and J by 3 bases, and 7 bases separated the two germline ends. CDR1 and CDR2 (germline): DFQATT, SNEGSKA (reference sequence). The CDR3: CSAKGGYEQYF. The CDR3 DNA reads as TGCAGTGCTAAGGGGGGCTACGAGCAGTACTTC.

In this sample, this clonotype turned up many times. The chain links TRBV10-3 to TRBJ1-1; possibly TRBD1 for D (5 bases). Per the germline V gene, CDR1 is ENHRY and CDR2 is SYGVKD. V lost 3 bases and J 3 bases, leaving 11 bases between the germline ends. This CDR3 contains 14 residues. The CDR3 coding sequence is TGTGCCATCAGTGACGGGGGAGCGGACACTGAAGCTTTCTTT. Residues: CAISDGGADTEAFF.

This clonotype turned up a few times. The chain is built from TRBV30 and TRBJ2-3, with a possible D match to TRBD1 (6 bases). The V end lost 2 bases, the J end lost 0 bases, and 15 bases lay between the germline ends. CDR3 length: 16 amino acids. Germline CDR1 reads GTSNPN; CDR2 reads SVGIG (reference sequence). The DNA of the CDR3 is TGTGCCTGGAGTTCTCAGGGGCAAATTAGCACAGATACGCAGTATTTT. It encodes CAWSSQGQISTDTQYF.

There are many counts of this clonotype. The V gene is TRBV7-3, the J gene TRBJ2-7, with 8 bases fitting TRBD1. CDR3 length: 13 amino acids. Looked up from germline, CDR1 is SGHTA and CDR2 is FQGTGA. The V segment lost 6 bases and the J segment 3 bases; nucleotides outside the gene matches: 4. CDR3 sequence reads: CASSPGQGYEQYF. For the CDR3, the DNA is TGTGCCAGCAGTCCTGGACAGGGCTACGAGCAGTACTTC.

This chain joins TRBV11-1 and TRBJ2-7, with D tentatively TRBD1 or TRBD2 (6 bases each). V lost 3 bases and J lost 2, with 11 bases in between. Germline assignment: CDR1 SGHAT and CDR2 FQDESV (reference sequence). This CDR3 spans 14 amino acids. CDR3: CASSFRGTPYEQYF. CDR3 in DNA: TGTGCCAGCAGCTTCCGCGGGACACCCTACGAGCAGTACTTC.

This sequence joins TRBV30 and TRBJ2-5; D is possibly TRBD2 (7 bases). The CDR3 has 15 residues. Deletions cut 0 bases from V and 4 bases from J, with 15 bases between. Germline CDR1 and CDR2: GTSNPN and SVGIG (reference sequence). The CDR3 protein is CAWSVHGGGRETQYF. In nucleotides, the CDR3 is TGTGCCTGGAGTGTACATGGGGGGGGCCGAGAGACCCAGTACTTC.

At least ten counts were recorded for this clonotype. The rearrangement uses TRBV28 and TRBJ2-3; D remains ambiguous. Germline CDR1 and CDR2: MDHEN and SYDVKM. This CDR3 has 13 residues. Deletions cut 6 bases from V and 2 bases from J, with 9 bases between. The CDR3 sequence is CASRGGTTDTQYF. CDR3 nucleotides: TGTGCCAGCAGGGGCGGAACCACAGATACGCAGTATTTT.

This clonotype was detected ten times or more. This chain joins TRBV7-7 and TRBJ2-3, with TRBD2 matching over 9 bases. V was clipped by 5 bases and J by 5 bases; unmatched bases: 11. Germline V CDR1 and CDR2: SSHAT, FNYEAQ (reference sequence). The CDR3 has 16 amino acids. In nucleotides, the CDR3 is TGTGCCAGCAGCCCGAGCCTAGCGGGGTCTGGAGATACGCAGTATTTT. Translated: CASSPSLAGSGDTQYF. The full variable domain, in which reference TRBV7-7 and TRBJ2-3 provide the parts outside the CDR3, is GAGVSQSPRYKVTKRGQDVTLRCDPISSHATLYWYQQALGQGPEFLTYFNYEAQPDKSGLPSDRFSAERPEGSISTLTIQRTEQRDSAMYRCASSPSLAGSGDTQYFGPGTRLTVL.

The table lists this clonotype with many counts. The genes are TRBV4-1 and TRBJ2-5; weak D call: TRBD1 (5 bases). This CDR3 is 14 amino acids long. CDR1 is MGHRA, CDR2 YSYEKL, per germline. Trimming removed 0 bases from V and 4 bases from J, with 9 bases in between. The CDR3 region is CASSQDSRVETQYF. The CDR3 DNA sequence: TGCGCCAGCAGCCAAGACAGCAGGGTAGAGACCCAGTACTTC.

The chain joins TRBV5-4 to TRBJ2-3; 14 bases are a match to TRBD2. Germline CDR1 reads SGHNT; CDR2 reads YYREEE (reference sequence). This CDR3 region has 15 residues. V lost 4 bases and J lost 5; bases outside the gene matches: 3. The CDR3 region has the DNA TGTGCCAGCAGCCAGACTAGCGGGGGGGGAGATACGCAGTATTTT. It is translated as CASSQTSGGGDTQYF.

This clonotype was counted many times. V and J are TRBV7-2 and TRBJ1-5; no definite D call. Trimming shortened V by 3 bases and J by 4 bases, and 13 bases separated the two germline ends. This CDR3 has 15 amino acids. Germline V gives CDR1 SGHTA, CDR2 FQGNSA. The CDR3 DNA reads TGTGCCAGCAGCTTCCCCCCAGGTGATAATCAGCCCCAGCATTTT. It specifies CASSFPPGDNQPQHF.

The V gene is TRBV7-9, the J gene TRBJ2-5; no reliable D call. The V end was cut by 5 bases, the J end by 1 base, with 11 bases between. CDR3 length: 14 residues. Per germline, CDR1 SEHNR and CDR2 FQNEAQ (reference sequence). CDR3 residues: CASSTWIAQETQYF. The CDR3 DNA sequence: TGTGCCAGCAGCACCTGGATAGCCCAAGAGACCCAGTACTTC.

This clonotype was picked up many times. V and J are TRBV4-3 and TRBJ1-5; D remains unclear. Germline CDR1 reads LGHNA; CDR2 reads YSLEER. Trimming took 0 bases from V and 7 from J, leaving 22 bases between them. The CDR3 has 18 residues. CDR3 coding DNA: TGCGCCAGCAGCCAAGACGTGGTGGGATTTGGACCATCGCAGCCCCAGCATTTT. This encodes CASSQDVVGFGPSQPQHF.

This clonotype was counted between two and nine times. The chain carries TRBV5-1 and TRBJ1-3; a weak D match, TRBD1 (5 bases). This CDR3 has 11 amino acids. Germline V gives CDR1 SGHRS, CDR2 YFSETQ. Trimming pared 4 bases from V and 8 bases from J, leaving 7 bases between. DNA for the CDR3: TGCGCCAGCAGCCTGGGGGACACCATATATTTT. Its protein product is CASSLGDTIYF. The full variable domain, completed using reference TRBV5-1 and TRBJ1-3, is KAGVTQTPRYLIKTRGQQVTLSCSPISGHRSVSWYQQTPGQGLQFLFEYFSETQRNKGNFPGRFSGRQFSNSRSEMNVSTLELGDSALYLCASSLGDTIYFGEGSWLTVV.

This clonotype was counted at least ten times. V gene TRBV20-1 combines with J gene TRBJ2-3; 10 bases line up with TRBD2. J gave up 2 bases and V 2 bases, and 7 bases lay outside the gene matches. The germline V gene has CDR1 DFQATT and CDR2 SNEGSKA (reference sequence). The CDR3 covers 16 residues. As DNA, the CDR3 is TGCAGTGCTAGAAAAACTAGCGGGACATACACAGATACGCAGTATTTT. Its translation: CSARKTSGTYTDTQYF.

This chain links TRBV7-2 with TRBJ1-1; possibly TRBD1 for D (5 bases). Trimming removed 2 bases at V and 1 base at J, with 11 bases between. Germline V lookup: CDR1 SGHTA, CDR2 FQGNSA. The CDR3 has 15 amino acids. CDR3 coding DNA: TGTGCCAGCAGCTTAATGGGGACGGGGAACACTGAAGCTTTCTTT. Encoded protein: CASSLMGTGNTEAFF.

This clonotype is large by share. The rearrangement links TRBV7-9 to TRBJ2-5; weak D call: TRBD2 (6 bases). V was shortened by 5 bases and J by 3 bases, with 13 bases between the two germline ends. The CDR3 sequence is 14 residues long. Germline lookup yields CDR1 SEHNR and CDR2 FQNEAQ (reference sequence). CDR3: CASSLTGLKETQYF. As DNA, the CDR3 is TGTGCCAGCAGCCTGACGGGACTTAAAGAGACCCAGTACTTC.

V and J are TRBV21-1 and TRBJ2-7; no check of the table's D call, TRBD1, against the DNA was made. TRBV21-1 is assigned pseudogene status. The CDR3 extends over 13 amino acids. DNA for the CDR3: TGTGCCAGCAGGACGAGGGGGTCTGGCGAGCAGTACTTC. Amino acids: CASRTRGSGEQYF.

The sample holds a few counts of this clonotype. A much bigger clone sits one base away, suggesting this may be a read error. The CDR3 region has the DNA TGTGCCAGCAGCGGGGGGTTTGGCGACACCTTC. It is translated as CASSGGFGDTF. The chain joins TRBV7-2 to TRBJ1-2; D perhaps matches TRBD1 (5 bases). The CDR3 loop spans 11 amino acids. Germline CDR1 and CDR2: SGHTA and FQGNSA.